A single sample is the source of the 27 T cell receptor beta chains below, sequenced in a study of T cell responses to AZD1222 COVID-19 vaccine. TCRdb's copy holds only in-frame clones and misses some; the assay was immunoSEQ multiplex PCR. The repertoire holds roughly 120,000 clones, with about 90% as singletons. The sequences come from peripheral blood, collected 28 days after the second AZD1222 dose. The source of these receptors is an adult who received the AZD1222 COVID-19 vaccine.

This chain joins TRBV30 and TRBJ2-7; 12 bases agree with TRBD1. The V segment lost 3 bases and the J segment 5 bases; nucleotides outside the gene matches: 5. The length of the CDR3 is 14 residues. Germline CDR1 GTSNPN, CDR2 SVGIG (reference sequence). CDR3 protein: CAWSPGTGGHEQYF. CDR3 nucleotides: TGTGCCTGGAGCCCCGGGACAGGGGGCCACGAGCAGTACTTC. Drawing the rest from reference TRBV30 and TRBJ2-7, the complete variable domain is SQTIHQWPATLVQPVGSPLSLECTVEGTSNPNLYWYRQAAGRGLQLLFYSVGIGQISSEVPQNLSASRPQDRQFILSSKKLLLSDSGFYLCAWSPGTGGHEQYFGPGTRLTVT.

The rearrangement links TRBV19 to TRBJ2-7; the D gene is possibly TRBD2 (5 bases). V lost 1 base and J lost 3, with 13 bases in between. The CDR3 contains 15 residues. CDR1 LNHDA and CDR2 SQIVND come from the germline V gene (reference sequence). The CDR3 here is CASSIALASNYEQYF. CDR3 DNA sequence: TGTGCCAGTAGTATAGCCCTAGCTTCGAACTACGAGCAGTACTTC. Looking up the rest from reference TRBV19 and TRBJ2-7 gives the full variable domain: DGGITQSPKYLFRKEGQNVTLSCEQNLNHDAMYWYRQDPGQGLRLIYYSQIVNDFQKGDIAEGYSVSREKKESFPLTVTSAQKNPTAFYLCASSIALASNYEQYFGPGTRLTVT.

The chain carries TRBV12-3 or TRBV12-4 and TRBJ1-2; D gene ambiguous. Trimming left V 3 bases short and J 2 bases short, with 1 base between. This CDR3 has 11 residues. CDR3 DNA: TGTGCCAGCAGTTTGAACTATGGCTACACCTTC. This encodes CASSLNYGYTF.

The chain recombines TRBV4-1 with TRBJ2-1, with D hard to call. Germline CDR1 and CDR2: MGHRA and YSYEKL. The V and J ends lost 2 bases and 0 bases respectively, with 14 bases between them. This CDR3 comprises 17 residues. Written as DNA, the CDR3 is TGCGCCAGCAGCCAACCTCCCGGGTCTAGCTCCTACAATGAGCAGTTCTTC. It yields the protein CASSQPPGSSSYNEQFF.

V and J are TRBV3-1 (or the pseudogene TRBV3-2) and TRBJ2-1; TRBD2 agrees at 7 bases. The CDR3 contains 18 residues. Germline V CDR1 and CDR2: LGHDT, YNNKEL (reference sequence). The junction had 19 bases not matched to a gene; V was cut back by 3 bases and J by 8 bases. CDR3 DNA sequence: TGTGCCAGCAGCCAGGAACACGGACTAGTTGGTAGTATCTATGAGCAGTTCTTC. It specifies CASSQEHGLVGSIYEQFF.

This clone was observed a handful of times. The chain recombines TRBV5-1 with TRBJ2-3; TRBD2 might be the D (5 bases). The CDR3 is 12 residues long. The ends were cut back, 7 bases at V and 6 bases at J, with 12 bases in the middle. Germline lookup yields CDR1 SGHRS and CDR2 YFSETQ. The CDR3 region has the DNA TGCGCCAGCTCGGACCGGAGGGATACGCAGTATTTT. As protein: CASSDRRDTQYF.

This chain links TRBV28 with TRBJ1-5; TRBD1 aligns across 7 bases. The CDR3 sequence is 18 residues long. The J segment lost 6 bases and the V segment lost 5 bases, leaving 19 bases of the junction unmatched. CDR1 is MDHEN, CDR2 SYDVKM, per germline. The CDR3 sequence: CASSTQGRRKERFQPQHF. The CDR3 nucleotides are TGTGCCAGCAGTACACAGGGGAGGCGTAAGGAAAGATTTCAGCCCCAGCATTTT.

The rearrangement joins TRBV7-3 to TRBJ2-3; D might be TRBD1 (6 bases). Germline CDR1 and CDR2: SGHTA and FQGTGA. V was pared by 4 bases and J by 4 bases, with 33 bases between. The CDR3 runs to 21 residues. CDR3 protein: CASSSAGWQMSPTGRSDTQYF. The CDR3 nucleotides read TGTGCCAGCAGCTCAGCAGGCTGGCAGATGAGCCCCACAGGGCGGTCAGATACGCAGTATTTT.

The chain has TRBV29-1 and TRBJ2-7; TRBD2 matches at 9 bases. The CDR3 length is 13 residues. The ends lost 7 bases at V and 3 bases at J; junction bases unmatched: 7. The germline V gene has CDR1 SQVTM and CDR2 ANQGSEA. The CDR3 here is CSAQTSGGYEQYF. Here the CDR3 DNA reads TGCAGCGCACAGACTAGCGGAGGCTACGAGCAGTACTTC.

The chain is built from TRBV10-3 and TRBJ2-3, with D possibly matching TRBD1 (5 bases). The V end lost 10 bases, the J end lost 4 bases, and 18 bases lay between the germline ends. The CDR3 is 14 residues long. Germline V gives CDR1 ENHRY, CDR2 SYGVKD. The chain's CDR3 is CATRRQGRADTQYF. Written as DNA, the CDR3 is TGTGCCACCAGGCGGCAGGGCCGGGCAGATACGCAGTATTTT.

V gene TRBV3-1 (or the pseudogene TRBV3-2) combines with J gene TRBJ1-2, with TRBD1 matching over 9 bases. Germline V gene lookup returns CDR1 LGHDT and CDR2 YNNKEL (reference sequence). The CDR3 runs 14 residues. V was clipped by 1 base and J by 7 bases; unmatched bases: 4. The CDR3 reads CASSQGTGAGGYTF. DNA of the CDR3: TGTGCCAGCAGCCAAGGGACAGGGGCGGGTGGCTACACCTTC.

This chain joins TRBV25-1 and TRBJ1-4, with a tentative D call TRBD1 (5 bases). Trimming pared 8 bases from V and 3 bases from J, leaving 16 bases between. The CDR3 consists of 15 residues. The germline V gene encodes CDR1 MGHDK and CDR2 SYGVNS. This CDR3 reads CASSDLNRPNEKLFF. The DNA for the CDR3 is TGTGCCAGCTCCGACCTGAACAGGCCTAATGAAAAACTGTTTTTT. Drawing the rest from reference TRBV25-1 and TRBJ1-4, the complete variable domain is EADIYQTPRYLVIGTGKKITLECSQTMGHDKMYWYQQDPGMELHLIHYSYGVNSTEKGDLSSESTVSRIRTEHFPLTLESARPSHTSQYLCASSDLNRPNEKLFFGSGTQLSVL.

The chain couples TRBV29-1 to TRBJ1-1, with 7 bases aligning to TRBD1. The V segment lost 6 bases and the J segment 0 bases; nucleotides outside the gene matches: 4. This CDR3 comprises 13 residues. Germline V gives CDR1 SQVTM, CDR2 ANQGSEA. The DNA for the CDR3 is TGCAGCGTGACGGGACAGTTGAACACTGAAGCTTTCTTT. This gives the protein CSVTGQLNTEAFF.

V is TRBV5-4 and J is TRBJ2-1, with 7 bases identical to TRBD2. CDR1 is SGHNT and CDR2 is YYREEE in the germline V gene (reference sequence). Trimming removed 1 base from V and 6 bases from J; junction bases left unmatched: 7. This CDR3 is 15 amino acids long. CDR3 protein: CASSLYAGESNEQFF. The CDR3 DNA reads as TGTGCCAGCAGCTTGTATGCGGGAGAGTCCAATGAGCAGTTCTTC.

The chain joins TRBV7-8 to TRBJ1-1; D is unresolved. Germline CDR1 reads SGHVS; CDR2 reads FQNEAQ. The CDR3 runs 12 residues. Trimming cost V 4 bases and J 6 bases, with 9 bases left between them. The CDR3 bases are TGTGCCAGCAGCTCCCCGTTGGCTGAAGCTTTCTTT. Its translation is CASSSPLAEAFF. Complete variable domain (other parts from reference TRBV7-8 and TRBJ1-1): GAGVSQSPRYKVAKRGQDVALRCDPISGHVSLFWYQQALGQGPEFLTYFQNEAQLDKSGLPSDRFFAERPEGSVSTLKIQRTQQEDSAVYLCASSSPLAEAFFGQGTRLTVV.

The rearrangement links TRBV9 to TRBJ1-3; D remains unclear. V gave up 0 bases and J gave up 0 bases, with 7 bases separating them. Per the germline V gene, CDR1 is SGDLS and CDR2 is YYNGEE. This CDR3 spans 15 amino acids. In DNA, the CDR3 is TGTGCCAGCAGCGTAGGGAGTTTCTCTGGAAACACCATATATTTT. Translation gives CASSVGSFSGNTIYF.

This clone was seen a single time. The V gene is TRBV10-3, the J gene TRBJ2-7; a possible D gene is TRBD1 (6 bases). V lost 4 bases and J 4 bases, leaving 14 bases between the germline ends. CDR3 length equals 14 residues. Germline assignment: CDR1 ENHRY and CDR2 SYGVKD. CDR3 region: CAISGSGDPYEQYF. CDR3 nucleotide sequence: TGTGCCATCAGTGGATCAGGGGACCCTTACGAGCAGTACTTC.

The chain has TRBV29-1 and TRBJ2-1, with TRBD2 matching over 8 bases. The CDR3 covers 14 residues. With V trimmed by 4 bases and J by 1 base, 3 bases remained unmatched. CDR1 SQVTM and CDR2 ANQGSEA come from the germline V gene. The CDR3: CSVVGGRSYNEQFF. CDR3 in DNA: TGCAGCGTTGTGGGCGGGAGGTCCTACAATGAGCAGTTCTTC.

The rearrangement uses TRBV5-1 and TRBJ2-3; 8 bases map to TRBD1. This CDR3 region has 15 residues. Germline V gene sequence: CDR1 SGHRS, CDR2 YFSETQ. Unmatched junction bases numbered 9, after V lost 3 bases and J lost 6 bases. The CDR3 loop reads CASSSPDRDLDTQYF. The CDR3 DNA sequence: TGCGCCAGCAGCTCGCCGGACAGGGATCTTGATACGCAGTATTTT.

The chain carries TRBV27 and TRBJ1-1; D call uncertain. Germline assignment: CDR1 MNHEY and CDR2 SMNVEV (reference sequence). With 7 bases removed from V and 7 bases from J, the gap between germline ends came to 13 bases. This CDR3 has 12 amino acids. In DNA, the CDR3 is TGTGCCAGCACCACTGGGCCCCTTGAAGCTTTCTTT. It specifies CASTTGPLEAFF.

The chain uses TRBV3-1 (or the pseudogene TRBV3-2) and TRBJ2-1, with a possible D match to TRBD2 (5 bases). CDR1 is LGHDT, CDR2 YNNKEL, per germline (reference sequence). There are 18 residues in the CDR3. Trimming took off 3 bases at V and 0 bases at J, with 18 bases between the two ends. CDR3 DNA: TGTGCCAGCAGCCACCGAGACCGGGCGGGCAGCTCCTACAATGAGCAGTTCTTC. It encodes CASSHRDRAGSSYNEQFF.

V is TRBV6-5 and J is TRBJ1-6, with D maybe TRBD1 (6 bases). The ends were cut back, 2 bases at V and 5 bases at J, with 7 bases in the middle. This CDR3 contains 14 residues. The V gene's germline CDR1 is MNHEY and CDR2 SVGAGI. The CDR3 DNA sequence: TGTGCCAGCAGTTACAGGACAGATAATTCACCCCTCCACTTT. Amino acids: CASSYRTDNSPLHF.

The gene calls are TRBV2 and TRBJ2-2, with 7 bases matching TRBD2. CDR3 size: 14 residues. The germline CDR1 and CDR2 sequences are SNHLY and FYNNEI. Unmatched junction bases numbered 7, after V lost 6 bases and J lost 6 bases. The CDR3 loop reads CASSDITSAGELFF. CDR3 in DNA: TGTGCCAGCAGCGATATTACTAGCGCCGGGGAGCTGTTTTTT.

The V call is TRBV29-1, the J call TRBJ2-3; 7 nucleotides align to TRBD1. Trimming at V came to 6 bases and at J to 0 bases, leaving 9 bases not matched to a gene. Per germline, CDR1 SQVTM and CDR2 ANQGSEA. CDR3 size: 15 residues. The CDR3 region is CSVAQGPTSTDTQYF. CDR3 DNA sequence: TGCAGCGTGGCACAGGGGCCTACTAGCACAGATACGCAGTATTTT.

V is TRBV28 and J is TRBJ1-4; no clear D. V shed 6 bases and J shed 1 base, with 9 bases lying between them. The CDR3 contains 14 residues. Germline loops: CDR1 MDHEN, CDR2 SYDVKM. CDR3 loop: CASSDLGTNEKLFF. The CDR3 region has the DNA TGTGCCAGCAGCGACTTGGGAACTAATGAAAAACTGTTTTTT.

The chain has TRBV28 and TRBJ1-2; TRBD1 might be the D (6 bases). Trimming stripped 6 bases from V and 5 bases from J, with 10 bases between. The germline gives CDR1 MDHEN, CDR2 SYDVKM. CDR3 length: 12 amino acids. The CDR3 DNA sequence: TGTGCCAGCAGCAACAGGGAGTATGGCTACACCTTC. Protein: CASSNREYGYTF.

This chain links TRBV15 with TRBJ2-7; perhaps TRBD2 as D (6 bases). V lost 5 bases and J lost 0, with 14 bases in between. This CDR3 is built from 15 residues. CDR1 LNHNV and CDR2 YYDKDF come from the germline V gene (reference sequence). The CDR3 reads CATSLSGSSSYEQYF. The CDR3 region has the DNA TGTGCCACCAGCCTAAGCGGGTCTAGCTCCTACGAGCAGTACTTC.